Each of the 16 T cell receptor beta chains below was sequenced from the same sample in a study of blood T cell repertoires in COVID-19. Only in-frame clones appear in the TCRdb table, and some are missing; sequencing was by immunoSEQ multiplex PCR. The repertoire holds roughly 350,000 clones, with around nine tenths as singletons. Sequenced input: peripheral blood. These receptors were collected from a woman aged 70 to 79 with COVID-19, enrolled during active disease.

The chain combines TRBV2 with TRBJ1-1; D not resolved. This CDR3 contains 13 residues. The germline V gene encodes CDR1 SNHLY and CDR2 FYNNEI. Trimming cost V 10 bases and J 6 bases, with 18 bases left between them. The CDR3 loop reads CATNGRLVSEAFF. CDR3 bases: TGTGCCACAAACGGGAGGTTAGTATCTGAAGCTTTCTTT.

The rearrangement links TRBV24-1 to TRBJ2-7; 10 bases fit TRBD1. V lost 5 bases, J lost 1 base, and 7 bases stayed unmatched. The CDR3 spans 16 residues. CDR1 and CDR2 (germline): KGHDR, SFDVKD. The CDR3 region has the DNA TGTGCCACCAGTGGTAGACAGGGGGCTTCTTCCTACGAGCAGTACTTC. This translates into CATSGRQGASSYEQYF.

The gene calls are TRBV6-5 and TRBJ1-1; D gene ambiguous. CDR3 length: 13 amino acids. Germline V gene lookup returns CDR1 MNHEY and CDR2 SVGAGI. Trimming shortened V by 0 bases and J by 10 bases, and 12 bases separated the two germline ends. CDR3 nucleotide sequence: TGTGCCAGCAGTTACTCTCGAGCGGATAGAGCTTTCTTT. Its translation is CASSYSRADRAFF.

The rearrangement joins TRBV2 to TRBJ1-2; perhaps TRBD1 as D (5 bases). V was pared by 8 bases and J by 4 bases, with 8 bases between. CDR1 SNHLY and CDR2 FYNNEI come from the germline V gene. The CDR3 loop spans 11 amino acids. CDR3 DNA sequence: TGTGCCAGCTGGGGGGGCTATGGCTACACCTTC. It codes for CASWGGYGYTF. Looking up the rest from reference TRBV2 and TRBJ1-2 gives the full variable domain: EPEVTQTPSHQVTQMGQEVILRCVPISNHLYFYWYRQILGQKVEFLVSFYNNEISEKSEIFDDQFSVERPDGSNFTLKIRSTKLEDSAMYFCASWGGYGYTFGSGTRLTVV.

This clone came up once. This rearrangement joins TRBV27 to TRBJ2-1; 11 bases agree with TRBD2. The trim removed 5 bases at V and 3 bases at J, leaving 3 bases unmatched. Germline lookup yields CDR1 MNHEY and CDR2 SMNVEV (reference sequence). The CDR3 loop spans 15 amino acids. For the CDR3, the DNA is TGTGCCAGCAGTCTCGGGACTAGCGGCTACAATGAGCAGTTCTTC. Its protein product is CASSLGTSGYNEQFF.

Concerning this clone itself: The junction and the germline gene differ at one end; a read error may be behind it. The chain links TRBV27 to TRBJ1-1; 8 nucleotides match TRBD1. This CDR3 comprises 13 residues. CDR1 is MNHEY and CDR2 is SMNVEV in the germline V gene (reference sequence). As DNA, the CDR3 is TGTGCCAGCAGTTTCGTACGACAGGGGTGGATCCATTTT. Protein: CASSFVRQGWIHF.

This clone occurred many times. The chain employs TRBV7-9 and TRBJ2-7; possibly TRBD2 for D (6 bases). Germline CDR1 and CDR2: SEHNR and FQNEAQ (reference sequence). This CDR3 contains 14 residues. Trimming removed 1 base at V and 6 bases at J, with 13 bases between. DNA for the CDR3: TGTGCCAGCAGCTTAGGACTAGAACCTTCCGAGCAGTACTTC. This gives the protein CASSLGLEPSEQYF.

Here the CDR3 DNA reads TGTGCCACCAGCAGGCAGACAGGGCCCAATGAAAAACTGTTTTTT. Its protein is CATSRQTGPNEKLFF. This chain connects TRBV15 to TRBJ1-4; 7 positions agree with TRBD1. This CDR3 contains 15 residues. V trimming: 3 bases; J trimming: 5 bases; junction bases outside the gene matches: 6. Germline values: CDR1 LNHNV, CDR2 YYDKDF (reference sequence). The variable domain in full, with the rest retrieved from reference TRBV15 and TRBJ1-4, is DAMVIQNPRYQVTQFGKPVTLSCSQTLNHNVMYWYQQKSSQAPKLLFHYYDKDFNNEADTPDNFQSRRPNTSFCFLDIRSPGLGDTAMYLCATSRQTGPNEKLFFGSGTQLSVL.

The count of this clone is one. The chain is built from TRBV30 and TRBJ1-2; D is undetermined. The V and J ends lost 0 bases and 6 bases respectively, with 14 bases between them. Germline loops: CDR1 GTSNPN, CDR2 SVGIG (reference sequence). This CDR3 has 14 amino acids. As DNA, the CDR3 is TGTGCCTGGAGTGTAAAGGGAGTCAATGATGGCTACACCTTC. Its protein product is CAWSVKGVNDGYTF.

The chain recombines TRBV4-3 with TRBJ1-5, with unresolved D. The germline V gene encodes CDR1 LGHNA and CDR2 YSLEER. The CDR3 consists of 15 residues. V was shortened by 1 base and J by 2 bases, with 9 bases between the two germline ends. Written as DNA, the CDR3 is TGCGCCAGCAGCCAAGGGTCGGCGGGCAATCAGCCCCAGCATTTT. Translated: CASSQGSAGNQPQHF.

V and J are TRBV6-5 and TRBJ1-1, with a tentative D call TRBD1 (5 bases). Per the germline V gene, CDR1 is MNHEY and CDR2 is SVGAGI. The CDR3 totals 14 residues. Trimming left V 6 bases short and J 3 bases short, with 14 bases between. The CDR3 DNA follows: TGTGCCAGCAGCTCGATTGGGGCATACACTGAAGCTTTCTTT. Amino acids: CASSSIGAYTEAFF.

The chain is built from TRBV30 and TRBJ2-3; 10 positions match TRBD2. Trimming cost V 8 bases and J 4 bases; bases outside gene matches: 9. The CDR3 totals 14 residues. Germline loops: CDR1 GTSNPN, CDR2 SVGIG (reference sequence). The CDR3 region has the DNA TGTGCCGGCTCTAGCGGGAGCGGGTCAGATACGCAGTATTTT. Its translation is CAGSSGSGSDTQYF.

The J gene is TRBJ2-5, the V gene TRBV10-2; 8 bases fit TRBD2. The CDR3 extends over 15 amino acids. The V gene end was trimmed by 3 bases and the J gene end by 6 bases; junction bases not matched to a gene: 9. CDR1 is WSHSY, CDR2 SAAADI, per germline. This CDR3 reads CASSEGSGVRKTQYF. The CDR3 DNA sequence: TGCGCCAGCAGTGAAGGTAGCGGGGTCAGAAAGACCCAGTACTTC.

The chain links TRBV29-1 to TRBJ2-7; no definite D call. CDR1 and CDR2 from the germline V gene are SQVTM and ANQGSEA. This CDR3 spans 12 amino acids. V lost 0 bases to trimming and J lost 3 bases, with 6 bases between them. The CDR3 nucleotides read TGCAGCGTTGAAGATATAGACTACGAGCAGTACTTC. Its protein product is CSVEDIDYEQYF.

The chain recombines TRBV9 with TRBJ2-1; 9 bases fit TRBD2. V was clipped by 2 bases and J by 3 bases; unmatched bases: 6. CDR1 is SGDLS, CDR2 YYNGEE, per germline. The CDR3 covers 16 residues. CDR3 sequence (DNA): TGTGCCAGCAGCGTTGGCGGGGGGGCCGTCTACAATGAGCAGTTCTTC. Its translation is CASSVGGGAVYNEQFF.

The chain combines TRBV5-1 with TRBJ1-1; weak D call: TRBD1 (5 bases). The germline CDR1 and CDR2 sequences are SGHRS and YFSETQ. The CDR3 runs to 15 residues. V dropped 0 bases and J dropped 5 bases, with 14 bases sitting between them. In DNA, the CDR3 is TGCGCCAGCAGCTTGGAATTGGGGCTAGGGACTGAAGCTTTCTTT. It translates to CASSLELGLGTEAFF.